A selection of T cell receptor beta chains follows, all from one sample in a study of early T cells in non-severe SARS-CoV-2 infection. A single record per CDR3 protein comes from TCRdb applying MiXCR to the 5' RACE reads. Of about 81,000 distinct CDR3 sequences listed, 6% to 7% are singletons. Sequences were obtained from whole blood. The receptor set was obtained from an adult who was a healthcare worker with PCR-confirmed SARS-CoV-2 infection or an uninfected control (not recorded which). The CDR3 runs from the conserved cysteine through the conserved F or W. Each record gives: D gene, clone size, J gene, V gene, CDR3 DNA, CDR3 protein. A D gene is named only where the DNA matches it firmly. The size field is filled for only some rows; it gives once, few, many or a size class.

>.|.|TRBJ1-2|TRBV7-9
TGTGCCAGCAGCAACAGGGATGGCTACACCTTC
CASSNRDGYTF
>TRBD1|few|TRBJ2-7|TRBV25-1
TGTGCCAGCAGTGGGTCACAGGGGTACGAGCAGTACTTC
CASSGSQGYEQYF
>.|many|TRBJ2-5|TRBV3-1
TGTGCCAGCAGCCCCACTAGAGCCCAAGAGACCCAGTACTTC
CASSPTRAQETQYF
>.|many|TRBJ1-6|TRBV2
TGTGCCAGCAGTCTGGACAGCGCAGCCTCACCCCTCCACTTT
CASSLDSAASPLHF
>.|.|TRBJ2-7|TRBV4-2
TGTGCCAGCAGCCAAGCAGGGAGCGAGCAGTACTTC
CASSQAGSEQYF
>TRBD2|few|TRBJ2-1|TRBV12-3/TRBV12-4
TGTGCCAGCGGCATTCTAGCGGGGGGATACAATGAGCAGTTCTTC
CASGILAGGYNEQFF
>.|many|TRBJ1-2|TRBV29-1
TGCAGCGTTGAGGGGAGAGACCAAAAAGCTCCCTATGGCTACACCTTC
CSVEGRDQKAPYGYTF
>.|many|TRBJ1-5|TRBV25-1
TGTGCCAGCAGTGGTCCAGGGGTCAATCAGCCCCAGCATTTT
CASSGPGVNQPQHF
>.|many|TRBJ1-6|TRBV6-5
TGTGCCAGCAGCCCCTACATCCGGACAGCTAATTCACCCCTCCACTTT
CASSPYIRTANSPLHF
>TRBD1|.|TRBJ2-3|TRBV2
TGTGCCAGCAGTGGGGAGGACAGGGATGGCGATACGCAGTATTTT
CASSGEDRDGDTQYF
>TRBD1|.|TRBJ2-1|TRBV5-6
TGTGCCAGCGCCCTCACAGGGGACAGCAGAAGTAATGAGCAGTTCTTC
CASALTGDSRSNEQFF
>.|many|TRBJ1-6|TRBV6-5
TGTGCCAGCAGTCTTTCGGCCCGCTCCTATAATTCACCCCTCCACTTT
CASSLSARSYNSPLHF
>.|many|TRBJ2-7|TRBV3-1
TGTGCCAGCAGCCAAGCTCTAGGCCTATACGAGCAGTACTTC
CASSQALGLYEQYF
>TRBD1|many|TRBJ1-1|TRBV6-4
TGTGCCAGCAGTGAGGGACAGGGGGGCACTGAAGCTTTCTTT
CASSEGQGGTEAFF
>.|many|TRBJ2-2|TRBV29-1
TGCAGCGCTGAGATGGACGACACCGGGGAGCTGTTTTTT
CSAEMDDTGELFF
>.|many|TRBJ2-7|TRBV7-2
TGTGCCAGCAGCTTAGCCCCACTGGAATTCTACGAGCAGTACTTC
CASSLAPLEFYEQYF
>.|.|TRBJ1-5|TRBV12-3/TRBV12-4
TGTGCCAGCAGTCTCGACGGAAATCAGCCCCAGCATTTT
CASSLDGNQPQHF
>TRBD1|.|TRBJ1-2|TRBV6-5
TGTGCCAGCACCTCCCCAGGGGGCATAGGCTATGGCTACACCTTC
CASTSPGGIGYGYTF
>.|few|TRBJ2-3|TRBV11-2
TGTGCCAGCAGCTCCGTAAAAGTATATACGCAGTATTTT
CASSSVKVYTQYF
>.|few|TRBJ2-2|TRBV10-2
TGCGCCAGCAGTGAGTTGGGGCAAACCGGGGAGCTGTTTTTT
CASSELGQTGELFF
>.|many|TRBJ2-7|TRBV27
TGTGCCAGCAGGGAGGGACAGAGTTGCCACGAGCAGTACTTC
CASREGQSCHEQYF
>TRBD1|many|TRBJ1-6|TRBV20-1
TGCAGTGCTAGAGATCGGACAGGGTCATCACCCCTCCACTTT
CSARDRTGSSPLHF
>TRBD1|.|TRBJ1-1|TRBV28
TGTGCCAGCAGGCCCGGACAGGCACCGGCAACTTTCTTT
CASRPGQAPATFF
>.|.|TRBJ1-1|TRBV10-1
TGCGCCAGCAGCTTAGGGAGTCCCACTGAAGCTTTCTTT
CASSLGSPTEAFF
>TRBD1|.|TRBJ2-3|TRBV5-1
TGCGCCAGCAGCCGGCGGACAGGACGCACAGATACGCAGTATTTT
CASSRRTGRTDTQYF
>.|many|TRBJ2-7|TRBV12-3/TRBV12-4
TGTGCCAGCAACCCGGGAATGGGGACCTCCGAGCAGTACTTC
CASNPGMGTSEQYF
>.|few|TRBJ2-5|TRBV2
TGTGCCAGCACCCAGCAAGAGACCCAGTACTTC
CASTQQETQYF
>.|.|TRBJ1-5|TRBV6-9
TGTGCCAGCAGTTACCCCACAGGGAACTTTTGTCAGCCCCAGCATTTT
CASSYPTGNFCQPQHF
>.|many|TRBJ1-2|TRBV20-1
TGTACGAGTTTTAACTATGGCTACACCTTC
CTSFNYGYTF
>TRBD1|few|TRBJ1-2|TRBV29-1
TGCAGCGTTGCCCAACAGGGGTTCTATGGCTACACCTTC
CSVAQQGFYGYTF
>.|few|TRBJ2-1|TRBV9
TGTGCCAGCAGCGGAGGGCTCCCGGAGCAGTTCTTC
CASSGGLPEQFF
>.|many|TRBJ1-5|TRBV6-1
TGTGCCAGTACGTTCGGGACCGGCAATCAGCCCCAGCATTTT
CASTFGTGNQPQHF
>TRBD1|many|TRBJ1-5|TRBV19
TGTGCCAGTAATATCCCCGACAGGGTTACGCAGCCCCAGCATTTT
CASNIPDRVTQPQHF
>TRBD1|.|TRBJ2-7|TRBV6-2/TRBV6-3
TGTGCCAGCAGTCACCTGACAGGGTTTTCTTCTAACGAGCAGTACTTC
CASSHLTGFSSNEQYF
>TRBD1|few|TRBJ1-2|TRBV5-1
TGCGCCAGCAGCTTGGGGGACAGGGCTAACTATGGCTACACCTTC
CASSLGDRANYGYTF
>TRBD2|.|TRBJ2-2|TRBV12-3/TRBV12-4
TGTGCCAGCAGTTTAAGGAGACTAGCCACGAACACCGGGGAGCTGTTTTTT
CASSLRRLATNTGELFF
>TRBD1|many|TRBJ1-5|TRBV19
TGTGCCAGCCGCGGGACAGGTGTTCAGCCCCAGCATTTT
CASRGTGVQPQHF
>TRBD2|many|TRBJ2-1|TRBV24-1
TGTGCCACCAGTGATTTCGAGCGGGGGGACTACAATGAGCAGTTCTTC
CATSDFERGDYNEQFF
>.|many|TRBJ2-7|TRBV20-1
TGCAGTGCTCCGGACATTGGATCTTACGAGCAGTACTTC
CSAPDIGSYEQYF
>TRBD2|few|TRBJ2-5|TRBV11-2
TGTGCCAGCAGCCCAGGGACTAGCGGACAAGAGACCCAGTACTTC
CASSPGTSGQETQYF
>.|few|TRBJ2-5|TRBV18
TGTGCCAGCTCACCACGTTCCTCAGAGACCCAGTACTTC
CASSPRSSETQYF
>.|many|TRBJ1-5|TRBV10-2
TGCGCCAGCAGTGAGTCGTATGGTCAGCCCCAGCATTTT
CASSESYGQPQHF
>TRBD1|.|TRBJ2-7|TRBV7-9
TGTGCCAGCAGCTACGACCGACCGCCCGGACAGGGTTACTACGAGCAGTACTTC
CASSYDRPPGQGYYEQYF
>.|few|TRBJ2-1|TRBV20-1
TGCAGTGCTAGAAGTCCGGGACAACTAATCAATGAGCAGTTCTTC
CSARSPGQLINEQFF
>.|many|TRBJ2-1|TRBV20-1
TGCAGTGCGCAGCCCGACTCTGAGCAGTTCTTC
CSAQPDSEQFF
>.|.|TRBJ1-3|TRBV2
TGTGCCAGCAGTGAACACTCTGGAAACACCATATATTTT
CASSEHSGNTIYF